The rows below give T cell receptor beta chains drawn from one sample of a study of T cells in Graves' hyperthyroidism and ophthalmopathy. MiXCR was run by TCRdb on the multiplex PCR reads, yielding one entry per CDR3 protein. The data show around 190,000 distinct CDR3 sequences, more than 15% seen once. Sequenced material: blood. The origin of the receptors is a woman aged 50 to 60 with Graves' hyperthyroidism. CDR3s include the opening cysteine and the closing phenylalanine or tryptophan. The D gene is left open where the match is weak. Clone size is stated in some rows and not others, as once, few, many or a class when expanded.

v_call,d_call,clone_size,j_call,cdr3_nt,cdr3_aa
TRBV7-8,NA,many,TRBJ1-1,TGTGCCAGCAGCTTGGCAGCGATTATGAACACTGAAGCTTTCTTT,CASSLAAIMNTEAFF
TRBV7-9,NA,NA,TRBJ1-2,TGTGCCAGCAGCTTGGCTCTTGGGGGAATCGGATATGGCTACACCTTC,CASSLALGGIGYGYTF
TRBV15,NA,NA,TRBJ1-4,TGTGCCACCAGCGCCCGGAGGTCTTTTAATGAAAAACTGTTTTTT,CATSARRSFNEKLFF
TRBV5-1,NA,many,TRBJ2-2,TGCGCCAGCAGAGCCGGGACGGGAACCGGGGAGCTGTTTTTT,CASRAGTGTGELFF
TRBV7-2,NA,many,TRBJ1-2,TGTGCCAGCAGCTTAGGTAGAGGGACCTCCTCTTCTGGCTACACCTTC,CASSLGRGTSSSGYTF
TRBV19,NA,few,TRBJ1-3,TGTGCCAGTAGTACGCGGGGATTCGGAAACACCATATATTTT,CASSTRGFGNTIYF
TRBV3-1,TRBD2,NA,TRBJ2-2,TGTGCCAGCAGCCAGGGCGGGGGGGCCACCGGGGAGCTGTTTTTT,CASSQGGGATGELFF
TRBV15,TRBD1,once,TRBJ1-5,TGTGCCACCAGCAGAGCTGCAGGGGGGGTACTAAATCAGCCCCCGCATTTT,CATSRAAGGVLNQPPHF
TRBV11-3,NA,NA,TRBJ1-1,TGTGCCAGCAGTTTTGGACAGCTTTCTGAAGCTTTCTTT,CASSFGQLSEAFF
TRBV19,TRBD2,many,TRBJ2-1,TGTGCCAGTAGTACGCCCGGCCAGCGGGGGGGCCAGTACAATGAGCAGTTCTTC,CASSTPGQRGGQYNEQFF
TRBV5-6,TRBD1,NA,TRBJ2-6,TGTGCCAGCAGCCTTGGGGGACAGGGGTTTTCTGGGGCCAACGTCCTGACTTTC,CASSLGGQGFSGANVLTF
TRBV28,NA,many,TRBJ1-2,TGTGCCAGCGTCTCGGGGTATGGCTACACCTTC,CASVSGYGYTF
TRBV6-5,NA,many,TRBJ1-2,TGTGCCAGCAGTTACTATGGGTCTAACTATGGCTACACCTTC,CASSYYGSNYGYTF
TRBV2,NA,many,TRBJ2-7,TGTGCCAGCAGGGGGATTGGGGGGATGAGCTCCTACGAGCAGTACTTC,CASRGIGGMSSYEQYF